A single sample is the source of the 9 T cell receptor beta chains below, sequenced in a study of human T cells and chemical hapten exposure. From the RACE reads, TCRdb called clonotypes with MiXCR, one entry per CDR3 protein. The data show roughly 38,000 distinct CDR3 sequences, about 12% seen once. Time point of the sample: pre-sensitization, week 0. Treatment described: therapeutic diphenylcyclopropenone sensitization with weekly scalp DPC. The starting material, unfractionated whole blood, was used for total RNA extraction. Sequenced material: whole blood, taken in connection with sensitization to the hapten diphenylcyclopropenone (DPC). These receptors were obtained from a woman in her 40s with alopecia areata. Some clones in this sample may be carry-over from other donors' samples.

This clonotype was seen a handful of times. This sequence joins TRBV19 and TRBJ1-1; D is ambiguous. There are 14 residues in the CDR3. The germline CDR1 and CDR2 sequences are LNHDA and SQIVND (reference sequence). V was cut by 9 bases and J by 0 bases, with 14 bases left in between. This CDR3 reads CASSHALMNTEAFF. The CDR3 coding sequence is TGTGCCAGCTCCCACGCCCTCATGAACACTGAAGCTTTCTTT.

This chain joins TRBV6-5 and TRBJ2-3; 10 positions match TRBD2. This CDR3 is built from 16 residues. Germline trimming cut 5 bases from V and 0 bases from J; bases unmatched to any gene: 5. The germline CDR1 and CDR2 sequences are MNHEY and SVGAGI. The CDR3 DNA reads TGTGCCAGCAGTGCAGGACTAGCGGCAAGCACAGATACGCAGTATTTT. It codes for CASSAGLAASTDTQYF.

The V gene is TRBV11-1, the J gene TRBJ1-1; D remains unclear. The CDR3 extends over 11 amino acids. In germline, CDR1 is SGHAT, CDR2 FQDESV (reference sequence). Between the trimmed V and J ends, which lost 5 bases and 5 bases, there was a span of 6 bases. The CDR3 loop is CASSIRTEAFF. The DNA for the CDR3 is TGTGCCAGCAGCATCAGGACTGAAGCTTTCTTT. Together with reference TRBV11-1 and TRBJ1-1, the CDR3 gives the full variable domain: EAEVAQSPRYKITEKSQAVAFWCDPISGHATLYWYRQILGQGPELLVQFQDESVVDDSQLPKDRFSAERLKGVDSTLKIQPAELGDSAMYLCASSIRTEAFFGQGTRLTVV.

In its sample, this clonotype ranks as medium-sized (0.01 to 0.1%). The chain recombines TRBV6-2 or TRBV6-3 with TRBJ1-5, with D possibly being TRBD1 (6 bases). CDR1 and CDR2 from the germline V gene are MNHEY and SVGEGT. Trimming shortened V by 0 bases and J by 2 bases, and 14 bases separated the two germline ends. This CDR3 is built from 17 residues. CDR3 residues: CASSYSVAGAGNQPQHF. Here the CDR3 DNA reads TGTGCCAGCAGTTACTCGGTGGCAGGGGCCGGCAATCAGCCCCAGCATTTT.

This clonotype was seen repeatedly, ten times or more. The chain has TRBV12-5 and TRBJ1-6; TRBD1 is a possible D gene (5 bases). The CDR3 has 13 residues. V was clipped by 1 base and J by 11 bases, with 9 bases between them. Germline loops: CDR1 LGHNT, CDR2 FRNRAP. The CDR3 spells CASGLEGMTPLHF. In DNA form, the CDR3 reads TGTGCTAGTGGTTTGGAGGGGATGACACCCCTCCACTTT.

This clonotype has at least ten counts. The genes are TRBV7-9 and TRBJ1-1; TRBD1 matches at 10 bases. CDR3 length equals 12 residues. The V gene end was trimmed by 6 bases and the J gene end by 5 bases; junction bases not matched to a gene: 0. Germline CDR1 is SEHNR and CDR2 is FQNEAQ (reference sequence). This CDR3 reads CASRGQGTEAFF. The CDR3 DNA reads TGTGCCAGCAGGGGACAGGGGACTGAAGCTTTCTTT.

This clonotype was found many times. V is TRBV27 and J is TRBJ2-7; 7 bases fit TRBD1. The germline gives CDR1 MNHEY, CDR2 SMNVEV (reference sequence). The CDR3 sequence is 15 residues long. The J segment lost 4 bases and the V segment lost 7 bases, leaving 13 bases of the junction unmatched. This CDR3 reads CASTPQGRGGYEQYF. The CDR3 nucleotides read TGTGCCAGCACCCCACAGGGGCGCGGTGGGTACGAGCAGTACTTC.

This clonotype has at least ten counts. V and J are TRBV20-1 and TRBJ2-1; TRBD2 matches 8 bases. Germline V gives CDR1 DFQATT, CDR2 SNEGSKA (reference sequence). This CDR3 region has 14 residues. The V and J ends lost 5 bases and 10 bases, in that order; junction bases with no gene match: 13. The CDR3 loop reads CSAQGTRALGEQFF. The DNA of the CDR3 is TGCAGTGCTCAAGGGACTAGGGCCCTCGGCGAGCAGTTCTTC.

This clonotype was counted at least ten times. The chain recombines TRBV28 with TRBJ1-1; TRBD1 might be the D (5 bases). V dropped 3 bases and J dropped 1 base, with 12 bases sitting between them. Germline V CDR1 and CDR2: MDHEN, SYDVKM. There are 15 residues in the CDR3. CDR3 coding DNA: TGTGCCAGCAGTTTCACAGGTCCGAGGAACACTGAAGCTTTCTTT. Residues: CASSFTGPRNTEAFF.